At least ten counts were recorded for the clone carrying this TCR beta chain. Its antigen is currently unknown. V gave up 7 bases and J gave up 2 bases, with 9 bases separating them. CDR1 MNHNS and CDR2 SASEGT come from the germline V gene. This CDR3 spans 12 amino acids. Those with hyperthyroidism were 18 to 65 years old, newly diagnosed, and ill for under 2 months. Patients showing uncontrolled infection, other autoimmune disease, pregnancy or lactation were ineligible. The sample is drawn from a study of T cells in Graves' hyperthyroidism and ophthalmopathy. Broader study findings: Most expanded thyroid clonotypes above 0.001 also appeared in blood.

RNA transcripts gave rise to amplified TCR beta CDR3 regions. In the first-round RT-PCR of the TCR CDR3, the HTBI primer set was used. TCRdb re-called the multiplex PCR reads through MiXCR, storing one row per CDR3 protein. The table records a few hundred thousand distinct CDR3 sequences, roughly 15% of them present only once. The gene calls are TRBV6-1 and TRBJ2-7; a weak D match, TRBD1 (5 bases). The TCR comes from a woman aged 40 to 49 with Graves' hyperthyroidism that later progressed to Graves' ophthalmopathy. The sample comprised blood. This CDR3 is CASMQGPYEQYF. The CDR3 DNA sequence: TGTGCCAGCATGCAGGGCCCCTACGAGCAGTACTTC.